This T cell receptor (beta chain) was found in a study of cytomegalovirus exposure and HLA in healthy donors. Study-wide results and limits: In a later analysis, across HLA loci, associated TCR counts were highest for DRB1, lowest for HLA-C. Later analysis reportedly placed an Asian-associated ancestry cluster below the roughly 680-donor mean in N-insertions.

This CDR3 is 17 amino acids long. Trimming took 2 bases from V and 0 from J, leaving 11 bases between them. The germline V gene has CDR1 PRHDT and CDR2 FYEKMQ (reference sequence). Primers included in the PCR were 60 Vbeta and 13 Jbeta primers. Method: immunoSEQ multiplex PCR; TCRdb's copy keeps in-frame clones and lacks some. This sample's table reports 35,000 to 45,000 clones. Details on this clone: Its antigen remains unidentified.

Sequencing input: PBMCs. The rearrangement joins TRBV13 to TRBJ1-6; D gene unclear. This sequence was found in a male donor in good health and CMV-seronegative. The DNA of the CDR3 is TGTGCCAGCAGCTTAAATGGCTTGGTCTCCTATAATTCACCCCTCCACTTT. It translates to CASSLNGLVSYNSPLHF.